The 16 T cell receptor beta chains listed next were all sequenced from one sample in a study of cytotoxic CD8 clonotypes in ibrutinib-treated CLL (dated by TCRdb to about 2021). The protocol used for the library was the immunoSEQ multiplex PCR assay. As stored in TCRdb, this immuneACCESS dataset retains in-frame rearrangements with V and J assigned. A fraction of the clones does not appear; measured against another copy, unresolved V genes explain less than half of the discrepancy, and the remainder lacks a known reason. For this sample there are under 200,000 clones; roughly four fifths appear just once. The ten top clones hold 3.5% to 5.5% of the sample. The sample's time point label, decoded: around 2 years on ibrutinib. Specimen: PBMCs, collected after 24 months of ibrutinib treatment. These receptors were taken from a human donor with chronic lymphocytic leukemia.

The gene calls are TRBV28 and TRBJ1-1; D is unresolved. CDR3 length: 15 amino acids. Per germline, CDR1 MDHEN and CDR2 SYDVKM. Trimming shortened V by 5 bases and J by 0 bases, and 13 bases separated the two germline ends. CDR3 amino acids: CASSTPGTMNTEAFF. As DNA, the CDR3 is TGTGCCAGCAGTACGCCAGGAACCATGAACACTGAAGCTTTCTTT.

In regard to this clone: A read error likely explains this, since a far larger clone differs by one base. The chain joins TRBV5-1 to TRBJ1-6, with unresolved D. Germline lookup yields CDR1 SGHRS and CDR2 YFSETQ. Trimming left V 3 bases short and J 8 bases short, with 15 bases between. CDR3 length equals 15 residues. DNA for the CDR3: TGCGCCAGCAGCTGGCGGTCCCAGTGGTATTCACCCCTCCACTTT. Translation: CASSWRSQWYSPLHF.

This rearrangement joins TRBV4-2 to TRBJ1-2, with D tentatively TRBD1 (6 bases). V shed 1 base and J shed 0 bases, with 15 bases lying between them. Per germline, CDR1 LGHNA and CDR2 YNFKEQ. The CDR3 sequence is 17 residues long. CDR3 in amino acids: CASSQGRSGQTNYGYTF. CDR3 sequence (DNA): TGTGCCAGCAGCCAAGGGAGATCTGGACAGACTAACTATGGCTACACCTTC.

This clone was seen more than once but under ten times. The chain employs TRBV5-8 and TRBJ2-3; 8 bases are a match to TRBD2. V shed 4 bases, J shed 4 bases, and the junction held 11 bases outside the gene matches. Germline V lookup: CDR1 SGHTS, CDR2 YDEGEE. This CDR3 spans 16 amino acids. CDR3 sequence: CASSVRSGRGADTQYF. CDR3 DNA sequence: TGTGCCAGCAGCGTCAGGAGCGGGAGAGGAGCAGATACGCAGTATTTT.

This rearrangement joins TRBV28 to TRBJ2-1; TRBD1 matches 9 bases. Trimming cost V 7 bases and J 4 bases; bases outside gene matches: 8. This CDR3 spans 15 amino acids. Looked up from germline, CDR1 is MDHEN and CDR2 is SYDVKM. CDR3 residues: CASKGGGTGYNEQFF. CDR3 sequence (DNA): TGTGCCAGCAAGGGAGGTGGGACAGGGTACAATGAGCAGTTCTTC.

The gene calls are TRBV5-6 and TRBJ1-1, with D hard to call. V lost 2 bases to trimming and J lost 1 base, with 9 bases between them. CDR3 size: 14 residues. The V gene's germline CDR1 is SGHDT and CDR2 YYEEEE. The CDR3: CASSFPVPNTEAFF. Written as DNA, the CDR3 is TGTGCCAGCAGCTTCCCGGTACCGAACACTGAAGCTTTCTTT. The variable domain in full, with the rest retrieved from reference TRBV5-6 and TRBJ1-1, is DAGVTQSPTHLIKTRGQQVTLRCSPKSGHDTVSWYQQALGQGPQFIFQYYEEEERQRGNFPDRFSGHQFPNYSSELNVNALLLGDSALYLCASSFPVPNTEAFFGQGTRLTVV.

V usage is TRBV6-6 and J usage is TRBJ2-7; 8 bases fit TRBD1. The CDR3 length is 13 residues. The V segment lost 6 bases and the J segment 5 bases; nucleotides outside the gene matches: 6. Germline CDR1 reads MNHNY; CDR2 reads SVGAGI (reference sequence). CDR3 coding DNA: TGTGCCAGCAGCCACGACAGGGGAGACGAGCAGTACTTC. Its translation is CASSHDRGDEQYF.

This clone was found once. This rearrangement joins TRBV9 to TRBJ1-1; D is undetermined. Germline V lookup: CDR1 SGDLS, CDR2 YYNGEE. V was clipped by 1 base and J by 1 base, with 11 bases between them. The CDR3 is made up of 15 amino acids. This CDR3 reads CASSVFGSPNTEAFF. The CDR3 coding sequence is TGTGCCAGCAGCGTATTCGGGTCGCCGAACACTGAAGCTTTCTTT.

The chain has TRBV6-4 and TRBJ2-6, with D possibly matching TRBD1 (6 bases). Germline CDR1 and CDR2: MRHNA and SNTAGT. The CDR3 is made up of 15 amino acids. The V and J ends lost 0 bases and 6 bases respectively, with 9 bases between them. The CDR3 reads CASSDSAGEANVLTF. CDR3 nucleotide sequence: TGTGCCAGCAGTGACTCAGCAGGGGAGGCCAACGTCCTGACTTTC.

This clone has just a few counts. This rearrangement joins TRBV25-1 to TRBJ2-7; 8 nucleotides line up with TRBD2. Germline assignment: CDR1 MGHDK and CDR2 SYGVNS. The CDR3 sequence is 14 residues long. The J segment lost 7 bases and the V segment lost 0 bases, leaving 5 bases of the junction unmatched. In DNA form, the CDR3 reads TGTGCCAGCAGTGAATACACTGCGGGGGGAGAGCAGTACTTC. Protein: CASSEYTAGGEQYF.

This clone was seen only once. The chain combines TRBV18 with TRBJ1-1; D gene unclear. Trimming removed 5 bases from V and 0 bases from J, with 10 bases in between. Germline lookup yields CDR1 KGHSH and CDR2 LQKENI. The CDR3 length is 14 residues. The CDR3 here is CASSEAGLNTEAFF. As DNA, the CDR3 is TGTGCCAGCTCAGAAGCAGGTCTGAACACTGAAGCTTTCTTT.

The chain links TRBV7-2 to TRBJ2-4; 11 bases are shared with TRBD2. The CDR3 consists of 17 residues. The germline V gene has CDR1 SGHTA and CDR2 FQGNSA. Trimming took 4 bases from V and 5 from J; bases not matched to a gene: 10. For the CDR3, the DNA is TGTGCCAGCAGCTACGCCACTAGCGGGAGTGGGGAAAACATTCAGTACTTC. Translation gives CASSYATSGSGENIQYF. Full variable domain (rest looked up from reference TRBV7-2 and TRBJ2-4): GAGVSQSPSNKVTEKGKDVELRCDPISGHTALYWYRQSLGQGLEFLIYFQGNSAPDKSGLPSDRFSAERTGGSVSTLTIQRTQQEDSAVYLCASSYATSGSGENIQYFGAGTRLSVL.

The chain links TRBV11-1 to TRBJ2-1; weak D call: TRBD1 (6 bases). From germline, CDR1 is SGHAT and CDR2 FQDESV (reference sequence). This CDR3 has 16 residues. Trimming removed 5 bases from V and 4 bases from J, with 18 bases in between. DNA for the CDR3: TGTGCCAGCAGCCCCGGTTTGGGGGCGGAATACAATGAGCAGTTCTTC. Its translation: CASSPGLGAEYNEQFF.

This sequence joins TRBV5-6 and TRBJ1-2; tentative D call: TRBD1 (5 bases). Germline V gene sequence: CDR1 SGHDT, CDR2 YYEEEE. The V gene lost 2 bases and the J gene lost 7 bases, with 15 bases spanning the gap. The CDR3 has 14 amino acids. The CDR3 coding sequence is TGTGCCAGCAGCTTATATTCACAGGAGCGTGGCTACACCTTC. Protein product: CASSLYSQERGYTF.

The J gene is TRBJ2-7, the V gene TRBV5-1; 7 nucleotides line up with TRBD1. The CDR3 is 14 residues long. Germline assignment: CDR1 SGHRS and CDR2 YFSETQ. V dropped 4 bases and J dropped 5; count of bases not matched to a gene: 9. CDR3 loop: CASSPLDRVHEQYF. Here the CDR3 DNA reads TGCGCCAGCAGCCCGCTTGACAGGGTACACGAGCAGTACTTC.

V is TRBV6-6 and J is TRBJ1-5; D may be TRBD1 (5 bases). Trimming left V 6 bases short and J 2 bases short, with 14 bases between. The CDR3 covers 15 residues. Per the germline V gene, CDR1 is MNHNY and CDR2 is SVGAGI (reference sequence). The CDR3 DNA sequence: TGTGCCAGCAGGGGGGGAGGGGTGGGCAATCAGCCCCAGCATTTT. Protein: CASRGGGVGNQPQHF.